The entry below gives a single TCR beta chain sequence along with its context. Its antigen is as yet unknown. The data are from a study of human T cells and chemical hapten exposure. In the study overall: Sensitization applied 2% DPC to roughly 2 cm by roughly 2 cm of upper inner arm skin.

The study, taken as a whole, reports: Among expanded TCRs, significantly more large CDR3 similarity clusters formed than among controls.

Trimming cost V 4 bases and J 1 base, with 4 bases left between them. This CDR3 is built from 12 residues. Per the germline V gene, CDR1 is SNHLY and CDR2 is FYNNEI. Time point meaning: patch test 1, 2 weeks after DPC sensitization. Documented treatment: therapeutic diphenylcyclopropenone sensitization with weekly scalp DPC. Unfractionated whole blood was the source from which total RNA was extracted. Separate cDNA molecules received unique molecular identifiers, which the library attached to them. TCRdb used MiXCR to reprocess the RACE reads, holding one entry per CDR3 protein. The sample lists 40,000 to 50,000 distinct CDR3 sequences; 4% were seen once.

This sequence originates from a man aged 45-65 years with alopecia areata. Some clones in this sample may be carry-over from other donors' samples. This specimen consisted of whole blood, obtained in connection with sensitization to the hapten diphenylcyclopropenone (DPC). The J gene is TRBJ1-2, the V gene TRBV2, with D uncertain. The CDR3 region is CASSVSNYGYTF. CDR3 sequence (DNA): TGTGCCAGCAGTGTCAGTAACTATGGCTACACCTTC.